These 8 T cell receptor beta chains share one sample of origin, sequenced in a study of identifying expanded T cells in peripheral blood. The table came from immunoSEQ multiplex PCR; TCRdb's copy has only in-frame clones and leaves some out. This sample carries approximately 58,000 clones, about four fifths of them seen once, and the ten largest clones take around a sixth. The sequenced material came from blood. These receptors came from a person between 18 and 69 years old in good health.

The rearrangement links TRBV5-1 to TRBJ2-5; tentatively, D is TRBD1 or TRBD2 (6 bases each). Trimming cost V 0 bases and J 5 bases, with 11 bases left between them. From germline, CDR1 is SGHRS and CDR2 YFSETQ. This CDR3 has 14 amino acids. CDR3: CASSLVPGAETQYF. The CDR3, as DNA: TGCGCCAGCAGCTTGGTTCCGGGGGCGGAGACCCAGTACTTC.

The CDR3 DNA reads as TGCGCCAGCAGCTTGGAATTGGCGGAGAGGGGCGGGGAGCTGTTTTTT. Protein product: CASSLELAERGGELFF. This chain links TRBV5-1 with TRBJ2-2; TRBD1 or TRBD2 may be the D gene (5 bases each). The germline gives CDR1 SGHRS, CDR2 YFSETQ. CDR3 length: 16 residues. V was shortened by 0 bases and J by 7 bases, with 16 bases between the two germline ends.

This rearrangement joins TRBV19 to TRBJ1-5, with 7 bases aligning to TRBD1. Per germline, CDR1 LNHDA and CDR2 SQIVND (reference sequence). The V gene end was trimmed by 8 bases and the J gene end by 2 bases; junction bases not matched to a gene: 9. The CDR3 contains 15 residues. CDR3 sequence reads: CASAGTAGGNQPQHF. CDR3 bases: TGTGCCAGTGCTGGGACAGCCGGGGGCAATCAGCCCCAGCATTTT.

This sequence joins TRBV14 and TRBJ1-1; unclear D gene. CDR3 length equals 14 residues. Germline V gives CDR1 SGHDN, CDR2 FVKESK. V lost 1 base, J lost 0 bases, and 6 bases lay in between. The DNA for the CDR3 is TGTGCCAGCAGCCAAGCCAAATTGAACACTGAAGCTTTCTTT. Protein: CASSQAKLNTEAFF.

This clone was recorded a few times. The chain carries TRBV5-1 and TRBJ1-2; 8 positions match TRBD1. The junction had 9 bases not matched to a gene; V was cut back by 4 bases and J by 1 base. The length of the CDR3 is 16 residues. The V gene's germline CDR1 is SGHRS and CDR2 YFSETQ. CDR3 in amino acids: CASSQTGTGINYGYTF. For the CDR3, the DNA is TGCGCCAGCAGCCAAACCGGGACAGGCATTAACTATGGCTACACCTTC.

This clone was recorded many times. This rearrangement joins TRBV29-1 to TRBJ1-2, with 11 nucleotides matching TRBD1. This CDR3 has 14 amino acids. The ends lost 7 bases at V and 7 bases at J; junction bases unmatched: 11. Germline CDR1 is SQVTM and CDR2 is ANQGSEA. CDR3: CSDRDRGKDGGYTF. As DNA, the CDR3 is TGCAGCGACAGGGACAGGGGGAAAGATGGTGGCTACACCTTC.

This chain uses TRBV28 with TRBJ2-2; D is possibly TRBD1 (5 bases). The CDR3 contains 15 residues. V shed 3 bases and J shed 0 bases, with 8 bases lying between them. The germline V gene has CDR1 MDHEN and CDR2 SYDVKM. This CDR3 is CASSLGRSNTGELFF. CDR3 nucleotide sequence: TGTGCCAGCAGTTTGGGGCGGTCGAACACCGGGGAGCTGTTTTTT.

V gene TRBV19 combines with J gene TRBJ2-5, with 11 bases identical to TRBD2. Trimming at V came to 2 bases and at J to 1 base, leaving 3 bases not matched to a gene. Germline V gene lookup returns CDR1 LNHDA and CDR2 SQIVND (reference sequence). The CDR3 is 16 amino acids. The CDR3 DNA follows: TGTGCCAGTAGTATACGGCTAGCGGGGGGCCAAGAGACCCAGTACTTC. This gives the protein CASSIRLAGGQETQYF.